The clone carrying this TCR beta chain has a handful of counts. Its antigen is unidentified. CDR1 and CDR2 from the germline V gene are DFQATT and SNEGSKA (reference sequence). The V segment lost 6 bases and the J segment 2 bases; nucleotides outside the gene matches: 8. There are 14 residues in the CDR3. This specimen belongs to a study of vaccination and CD4 T cells after COVID-19. Looking at the study overall: Post-vaccine sample collection happened at a median of approximately 70 days after dose two, ranging 14 to 241. Cells were stimulated with overlapping spike peptide pools from SARS-CoV-2, HCoV-NL63, HCoV-OC43 and HCoV-229E.

General study findings and limits: Median SARS-CoV-2-reactive clonotypes rose from approximately 21 to 40, not significantly.

Time point here: late sampling 161 to 241 days after vaccination in a few convalescent patients. Treatment of the sample: approximately 11-day PBMC culture with coronavirus spike peptide pools or control peptides (ViraFEST assay). An Oncomine TCR Beta short-read assay was used to sequence the DNA from cultured CD4+ T cells. TCRdb independently ran MiXCR on the PCR reads; one entry per CDR3 protein. Here the sample spans some 24,000 distinct CDR3 sequences, 30% being singletons. The TCR was taken from a human donor who had recovered from COVID-19. V is TRBV20-1 and J is TRBJ1-2, with 8 nucleotides matching TRBD1. The sequencing here drew on CD4+ T cells from blood, cultured in vitro, taken about 7 months after SARS-CoV-2 vaccination. The CDR3 loop is CSAEKTGANYGYTF. DNA for the CDR3: TGCAGTGCGGAAAAGACAGGGGCCAACTATGGCTACACCTTC.